This T cell receptor beta chain was profiled in a study of CD8+ T cells in alopecia areata. On the study more broadly: Tofacitinib was taken orally by treated patients, and the dose was 5 to 10 mg twice daily.

As to this clone: The antigen is undetermined.

Study-level results: Higher clonality than in normal scalp was seen in lesional scalp, especially alopecia totalis/universalis.

In each case, RNA was isolated and then reverse transcribed into cDNA as the sequencing template. Method: immunoSEQ multiplex PCR; TCRdb's copy keeps in-frame clones and lacks some. The sample contains about 210,000 clones, around 66% of which appear only once. Noted treatment: oral pan-JAK inhibitor, 5-10 mg twice daily. CDR1 MGHDK and CDR2 SYGVNS come from the germline V gene. The CDR3 is made up of 11 amino acids. V lost 3 bases and J 13 bases, leaving 12 bases between the germline ends. The sequenced sample was CD4+ T cells sorted from blood, obtained at week 4, from a patient treated with tofacitinib. The sequence derives from a human donor with alopecia areata. The chain links TRBV25-1 to TRBJ1-2; D call uncertain. The CDR3 coding sequence is TGTGCCAGCAGTGATACTGGCTCGTGCACCTTC. Protein product: CASSDTGSCTF.